This TCR beta chain emerged from a study of blood T cell repertoires in COVID-19. Study details: Sources were T cells, B-cell-depleted T cells, or PBMCs; the material itself was cDNA or gDNA.

In the source study's methods: By means of reference gene primer amplification, nucleated cell counts were estimated. This table comes from immunoSEQ multiplex PCR, and its TCRdb copy is limited to in-frame clones, with some not included. V and J calls and clone size come straight from that table; D and trimming were deduced from the DNA. Among about 230,000 clones listed, roughly 89% were seen once. Those enrolled, adults aged about 18 to 95 years, came from around 25 US areas. CDR1 MRHNA and CDR2 SNTAGT come from the germline V gene. V trimming: 6 bases; J trimming: 8 bases; junction bases outside the gene matches: 7. The CDR3 extends over 14 amino acids.

V is TRBV6-4 and J is TRBJ1-1, with TRBD1 identical over 12 bases. The receptor's source is a woman in her twenties or thirties with acute COVID-19. What was sequenced was PBMCs or T cells enriched from blood (not recorded which). The CDR3 is CASRAGQGAWEAFF. The DNA for the CDR3 is TGTGCCAGCAGAGCGGGACAGGGGGCTTGGGAAGCTTTCTTT.